This T cell receptor (beta chain) was sequenced during a study of T-cell reconstitution after alpha-beta-depleted transplantation in children. CDR1 is SGHRS, CDR2 YFSETQ, per germline. CDR3 length: 14 amino acids. V lost 0 bases to trimming and J lost 8 bases, with 11 bases between them. Unique molecular identifiers were incorporated when the TCRbeta library was constructed. TCRdb ran MiXCR on the PCR reads and lists one entry per CDR3 protein. The sample contains 380,000 or so distinct CDR3 sequences, 13% of which appear only once. The source of this sequence is a human donor who donated a stem cell graft to a child with Fanconi anemia. Sequences were derived from PBMCs, sampled from the stem cell graft. The chain carries TRBV5-1 and TRBJ1-4; D uncertain. The CDR3 sequence: CASSLEAVGEKLFF. DNA of the CDR3: TGCGCCAGCAGCTTGGAGGCGGTTGGGGAAAAACTGTTTTTT.